Sequencing of this TCR beta chain was carried out in a study of T cells after posttransplantation cyclophosphamide. Study-level results: Tissue-infiltrating T cells from skin or gut overlapped little with blood T cells. Recipient CMV seropositivity and CMV reactivation strongly tracked TRB clonality. Later blood repertoires were often dominated by clones from the donor CD8+ memory compartment.

TCRdb keeps only in-frame clones here, not all; method: immunoSEQ multiplex PCR. The repertoire includes roughly 8,000 clones, about nine tenths of them detected once, and about 1.2% sits in the top ten. A remark on this clone: What it binds is unknown.

V was shortened by 5 bases and J by 2 bases, with 14 bases between the two germline ends. The CDR3 is 15 residues long. Per germline, CDR1 SNHLY and CDR2 FYNNEI. A marrow graft followed busulfan-fludarabine conditioning, with cyclophosphamide on days +3 and +4. The material sequenced was CD4+ T cells sorted from blood, taken less than 1,500 days after allogeneic stem cell transplant with posttransplant cyclophosphamide. The origin of this receptor is a female patient in her forties or fifties who received an allogeneic stem cell transplant from a related donor, was CMV-positive, and had no GVHD. Some of the T cells may derive from the graft donor. The V call is TRBV2, the J call TRBJ2-3; D gene unclear. CDR3 nucleotides: TGTGCCAGCAGTTCGAGAGAGATTTCCACAGATACGCAGTATTTT. Protein sequence: CASSSREISTDTQYF.